The T cell receptor beta chain under discussion was sequenced for a study of prognosis after radiotherapy for stage I lung cancer. Overall study context: Medical inoperability applied to all of the non-small cell lung cancer patients.

The TCR beta CDR3 region was amplified from genomic DNA, with two rounds of multiplex PCR being used for the amplification. The first round of PCR was done with primers that matched each TRBV and TRBJ gene. TCRdb reprocessed the multiplex PCR reads with MiXCR, giving one entry per CDR3 protein. The sample has about 25,000 distinct CDR3 sequences, 35% to 40% seen once. V lost 7 bases and J lost 1, with 10 bases in between. The CDR3 is made up of 13 amino acids. Per the germline V gene, CDR1 is SNHLY and CDR2 is FYNNEI. Ten or more counts support this clonotype. The sequence came from a donor over 45 with non-small cell lung cancer. The gene calls are TRBV2 and TRBJ2-5; TRBD2 is a possible D gene (6 bases). Material: PBMCs, obtained before or after stereotactic body radiation therapy (not recorded which). The CDR3, as DNA: TGTGCCAGCAACCGGGACTTCCAAGAGACCCAGTACTTC. Protein sequence: CASNRDFQETQYF.